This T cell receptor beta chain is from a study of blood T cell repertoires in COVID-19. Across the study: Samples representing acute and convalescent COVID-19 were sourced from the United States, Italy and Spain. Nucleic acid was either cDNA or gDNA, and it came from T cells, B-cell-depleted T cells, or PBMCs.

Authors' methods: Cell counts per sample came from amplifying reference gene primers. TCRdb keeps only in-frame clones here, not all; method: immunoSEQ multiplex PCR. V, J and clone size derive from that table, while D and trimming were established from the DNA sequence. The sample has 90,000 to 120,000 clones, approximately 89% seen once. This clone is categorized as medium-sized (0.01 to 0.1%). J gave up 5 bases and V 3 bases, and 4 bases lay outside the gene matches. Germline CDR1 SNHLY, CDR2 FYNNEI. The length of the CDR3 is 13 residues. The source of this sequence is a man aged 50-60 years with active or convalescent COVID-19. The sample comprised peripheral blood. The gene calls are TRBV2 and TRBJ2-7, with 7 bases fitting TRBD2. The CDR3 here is CASSDGGIDEQYF. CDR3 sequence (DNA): TGTGCCAGCAGTGACGGGGGGATCGACGAGCAGTACTTC. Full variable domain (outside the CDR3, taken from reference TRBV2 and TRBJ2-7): EPEVTQTPSHQVTQMGQEVILRCVPISNHLYFYWYRQILGQKVEFLVSFYNNEISEKSEIFDDQFSVERPDGSNFTLKIRSTKLEDSAMYFCASSDGGIDEQYFGPGTRLTVT.